The present TCR beta chain was sequenced within a study of OX40 agonist ivuxolimab in advanced cancers. Overall study context: Among those enrolled, mean age was approximately 62 years (range about 23 to 79) and about 79% were male. Partial responses were observed in three patients, of whom one had hepatocellular carcinoma and two had cutaneous melanoma.

Data came from immunoSEQ multiplex PCR; TCRdb stores just in-frame clones and leaves some out. The sample gives tens of thousands of clones, around nine tenths of which show up once; under 0.75% is in the top ten. This clone was recorded only once. V was clipped by 3 bases and J by 5 bases; unmatched bases: 3. The germline CDR1 and CDR2 sequences are MNHNY and SVGAGI (reference sequence). The CDR3 has 14 residues. Source: CD4+ or CD8+ T cells sorted from blood, taken in a trial of the OX40 agonist ivuxolimab. J is TRBJ1-4 and V is TRBV6-6; 7 nucleotides match TRBD1. The sequence was obtained from an adult with an advanced solid tumor such as melanoma, head and neck, liver or kidney cancer. CDR3: CASSYGQVNEKLFF. In DNA, the CDR3 is TGTGCCAGCAGTTATGGACAGGTCAATGAAAAACTGTTTTTT.